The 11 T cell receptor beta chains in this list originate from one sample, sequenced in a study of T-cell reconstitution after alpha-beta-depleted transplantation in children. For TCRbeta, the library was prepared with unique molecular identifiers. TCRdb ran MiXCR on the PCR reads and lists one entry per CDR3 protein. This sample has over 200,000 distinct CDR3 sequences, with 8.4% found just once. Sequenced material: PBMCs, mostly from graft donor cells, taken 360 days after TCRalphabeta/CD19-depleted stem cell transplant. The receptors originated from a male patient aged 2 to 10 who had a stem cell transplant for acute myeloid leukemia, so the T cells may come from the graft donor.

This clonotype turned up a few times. CDR3 in DNA: TGCGCCAGCAGCTTCGAAGGGGCAGAGACCCAGTACTTC. Encoded protein: CASSFEGAETQYF. The rearrangement links TRBV5-1 to TRBJ2-5, with D possibly being TRBD1 (5 bases). V lost 2 bases to trimming and J lost 4 bases, with 9 bases between them. Germline CDR1 is SGHRS and CDR2 is YFSETQ. The CDR3 contains 13 residues.

In DNA, the CDR3 is TGCAGTGCTAGAGATCCGCGGTTGAACACTGAAGCTTTCTTT. Protein: CSARDPRLNTEAFF. The chain links TRBV20-1 to TRBJ1-1; no clear D. The CDR3 is 14 amino acids. The V end lost 0 bases, the J end lost 0 bases, and 8 bases lay between the germline ends. Germline V gives CDR1 DFQATT, CDR2 SNEGSKA (reference sequence).

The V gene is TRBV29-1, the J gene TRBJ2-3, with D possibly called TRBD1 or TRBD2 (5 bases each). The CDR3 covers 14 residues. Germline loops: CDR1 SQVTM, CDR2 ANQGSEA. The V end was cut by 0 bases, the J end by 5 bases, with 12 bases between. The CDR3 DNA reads TGCAGCGTTGAAGATCTTGTGAGGGGAGATACGCAGTATTTT. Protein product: CSVEDLVRGDTQYF.

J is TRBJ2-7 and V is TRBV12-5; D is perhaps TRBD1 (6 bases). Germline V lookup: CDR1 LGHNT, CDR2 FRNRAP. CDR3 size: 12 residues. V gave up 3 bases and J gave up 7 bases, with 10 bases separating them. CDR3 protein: CASGFQQGEQYF. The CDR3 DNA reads TGTGCTAGTGGTTTTCAGCAGGGGGAGCAGTACTTC.

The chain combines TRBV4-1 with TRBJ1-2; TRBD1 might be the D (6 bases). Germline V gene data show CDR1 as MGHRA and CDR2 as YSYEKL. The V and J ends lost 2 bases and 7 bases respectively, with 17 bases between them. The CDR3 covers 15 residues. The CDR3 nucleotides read TGCGCCAGCAGCCAAACAATTTTACAGGGCTCTGGCTACACCTTC. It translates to CASSQTILQGSGYTF.

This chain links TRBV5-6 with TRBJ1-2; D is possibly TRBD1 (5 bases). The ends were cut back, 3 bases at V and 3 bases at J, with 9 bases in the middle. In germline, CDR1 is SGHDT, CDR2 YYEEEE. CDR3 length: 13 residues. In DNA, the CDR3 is TGTGCCAGCAGCTCAGGGAGAGACTATGGCTACACCTTC. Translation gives CASSSGRDYGYTF.

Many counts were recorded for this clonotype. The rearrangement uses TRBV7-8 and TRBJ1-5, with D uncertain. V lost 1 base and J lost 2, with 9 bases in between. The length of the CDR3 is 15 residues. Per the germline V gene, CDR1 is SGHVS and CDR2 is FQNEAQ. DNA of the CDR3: TGTGCCAGCAGCTTAGAGGTAATCGGCAATCAGCCCCAGCATTTT. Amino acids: CASSLEVIGNQPQHF.

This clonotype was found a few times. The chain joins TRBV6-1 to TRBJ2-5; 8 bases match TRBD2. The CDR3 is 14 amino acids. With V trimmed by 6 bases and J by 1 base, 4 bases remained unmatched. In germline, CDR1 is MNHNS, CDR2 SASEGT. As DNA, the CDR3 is TGTGCCAGCAGAAGACTAGCGATCCAAGAGACCCAGTACTTC. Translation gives CASRRLAIQETQYF.

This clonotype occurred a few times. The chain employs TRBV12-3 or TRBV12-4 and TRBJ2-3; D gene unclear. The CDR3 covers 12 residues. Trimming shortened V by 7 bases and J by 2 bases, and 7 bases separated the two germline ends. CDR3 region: CASTLSTDTQYF. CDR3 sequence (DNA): TGTGCCAGCACCCTATCCACAGATACGCAGTATTTT.

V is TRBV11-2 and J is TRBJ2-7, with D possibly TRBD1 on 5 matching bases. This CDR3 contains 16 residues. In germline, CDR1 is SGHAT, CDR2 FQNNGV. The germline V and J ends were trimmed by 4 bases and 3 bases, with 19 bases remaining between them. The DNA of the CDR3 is TGTGCCAGCAGCTCACCTCCAAGAAGGACACACTACGAGCAGTACTTC. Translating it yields CASSSPPRRTHYEQYF.

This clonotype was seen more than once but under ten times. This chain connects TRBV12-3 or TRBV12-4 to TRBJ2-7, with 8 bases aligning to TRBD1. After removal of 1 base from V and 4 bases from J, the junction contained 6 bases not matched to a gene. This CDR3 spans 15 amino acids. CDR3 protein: CASSLVGDRGYEQYF. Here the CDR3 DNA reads TGTGCCAGCAGTTTAGTTGGAGACAGGGGATACGAGCAGTACTTC.